This T cell receptor (beta chain) was recovered during a study of Graves' ophthalmopathy and Graves' hyperthyroidism (dated by TCRdb to the late 2010s). In the study overall: Peripheral blood samples were taken at the time of initial diagnosis, before any treatment was given. To tell Graves' ophthalmopathy apart from Graves' hyperthyroidism, and to predict which patients would progress to ophthalmopathy, the study relied on TCR beta repertoire signatures. In total, some 140 blood samples were TCR-sequenced: fewer than 50 ophthalmopathy, approximately 80 hyperthyroidism and approximately 17 hyperthyroidism-to-ophthalmopathy patients. To explore V-J signatures that distinguish ophthalmopathy from hyperthyroidism, a discovery set of around 100 patients was enrolled, made up of 40 to 45 with ophthalmopathy and some 58 with stable hyperthyroidism. For independent validation, a separate cohort was made up of around 19 hyperthyroidism patients plus 17 patients who later progressed from hyperthyroidism to ophthalmopathy. In over five hyperthyroidism patients, T-cell repertoires of thyroid tissue and blood were compared. Following sample collection, hyperthyroidism patients were given methimazole at a starting dose of 30 mg daily, and ophthalmopathy patients were given high-dose intravenous methylprednisolone. The approximately 100 discovery patients were randomly divided into training and test sets at a 7:3 ratio.

Results the study describes overall, beyond this receptor: Most of the expanded thyroid clonotypes with a frequency above 0.001 were also detected in blood, and it was suggested that the thyroid immune response may be reflected by blood repertoires. In validation, the model predicted ophthalmopathy progression with about 71% sensitivity and approximately 72% specificity; roughly 12 predicted patients were CT-confirmed with GO in a median of 6.5 months. Ophthalmopathy was separated from stable hyperthyroidism by the 13-signature model with roughly 90% sensitivity and about 81% specificity in cross-validation and with 80%/75% in the test set. Sample size was not predetermined statistically, and investigators were not blinded to group allocation.

V sheds 1 base and J sheds 6 bases, leaving 3 bases between their ends. Sequences MDHEN (CDR1) and SYDVKM (CDR2) are obtained from the germline V gene. The CDR3 contains 11 residues, cysteine and phenylalanine counted. CDR3 DNA is the only sequence kept; it has 33 bases, read in frame from the first base. The sample holds a few counts of this clonotype. No cognate antigen has been identified for it. Base qualities are missing; no much larger clone stands one base away. Ophthalmopathy patients had moderately to severely active disease, Clinical Activity Score of at least 3, NOSPECS grade of at least 4, and disease duration under 3 months. Patients with other autoimmune diseases, uncontrolled infections, pregnancy or lactation were excluded from the study. Diagnosis relied on clinical symptoms, serum thyroxine, TRAb, thyroid ultrasound and orbital computed tomography. PBMCs were isolated from about 9.1 ml of fresh peripheral blood by Ficoll-Paque density gradient centrifugation. Total RNA was extracted using Trizol reagent, and RNA quality was checked on an Agilent 2100 Bioanalyzer.

TCR beta CDR3 regions were amplified from RNA transcripts for repertoire sequencing. The first round of RT-PCR was done with HTBI primers and the Qiagen OneStep RT-PCR kit, and was followed by a second round of multiplex PCR, then size selection and purification. Sequencing of the libraries was carried out on an Illumina HiSeq2000 in paired-end mode with 100 bp reads. Concerning the study's data processing: SOAPnuke was used to process the reads, throwing out any read that had adapters, had uncalled bases, had a mean Phred below 15, or lacked an exact constant-primer or identifier match. COPE v1.2.5 was used to merge the high-quality paired reads. Each unique nucleotide sequence was treated as a clonotype, and MiTCR v1.1 was used to align the clonotypes to the IMGT TRB V, D and J references. The analysis was limited to V-J combinations with a frequency above 0.0001, which together covered 99.2% of repertoires. A TCR clonal expansion and chaos score per V-J combination was defined as the ratio of F50 clonal expansion to chaos observed in the TCRdist matrix. Features were reduced by Welch's t-statistics and random forest to over 10 V-J combinations, which fed a naive Bayes classifier. The similarity between thyroid and blood repertoires was quantified using the Morisita-Horn index. TCRdb trimmed the raw reads at Q25, called clones with MiXCR and kept productive beta chains. Rows with one shared CDR3 protein collapse into an entry with the most common genes and DNA. The V and J calls, along with clone size, are taken from TCRdb and not from the paper's own processing. The sample profile shows approximately 500,000 distinct CDR3 sequences; about an eighth of them were found once. Together, the top ten hold more than 8.5% of the sample.

Recombination linked TRBV28 to TRBJ2-5, with the D gene not clear enough to name. The receptor's source is a woman in her 30s with Graves' ophthalmopathy. Donor details come from another sample of the same person, matched by shared clones. The sequenced material came from blood. CDR3 reads: CASSLSQTQYF. Read as DNA, the sequence is TGTGCCAGCAGTTTATCCCAGACCCAGTACTTC. Reference TRBV28 and TRBJ2-5 proteins supply the regions before and after the CDR3; the full variable domain is: DVKVTQSSRYLVKRTGEKVFLECVQDMDHENMFWYRQDPGLGLRLIYFSYDVKMKEKGDIPEGYSVSREKKERFSLILESASTNQTSMYLCASSLSQTQYFGPGTRLLVL.